Below, 31 T cell receptor beta chains from the same sample are listed, as sequenced in a study of blood T cell repertoires in COVID-19. Produced via immunoSEQ multiplex PCR; TCRdb's table is partial and in-frame only. The sample holds about 440,000 clones, 90% seen once. The specimen was PBMCs or T cells enriched from blood (not recorded which). The origin of the receptors is a man between 18 and 35 years old who had recovered from COVID-19.

The gene calls are TRBV28 and TRBJ1-4, with D perhaps matching TRBD1 (5 bases). V shed 3 bases and J shed 5 bases, with 16 bases lying between them. The CDR3 has 16 residues. CDR1 and CDR2 from the germline V gene are MDHEN and SYDVKM. CDR3 sequence reads: CASSFLVTGANEKLFF. CDR3 in DNA: TGTGCCAGCAGTTTTCTAGTCACTGGGGCAAATGAAAAACTGTTTTTT. Supplemented by reference TRBV28 and TRBJ1-4, the full variable domain reads DVKVTQSSRYLVKRTGEKVFLECVQDMDHENMFWYRQDPGLGLRLIYFSYDVKMKEKGDIPEGYSVSREKKERFSLILESASTNQTSMYLCASSFLVTGANEKLFFGSGTQLSVL.

The gene calls are TRBV28 and TRBJ1-6; 8 bases line up with TRBD1. V shed 3 bases and J 3 bases; nucleotides not matched to a gene: 7. Germline lookup yields CDR1 MDHEN and CDR2 SYDVKM. CDR3 size: 17 residues. The CDR3 DNA sequence: TGTGCCAGCAGTTTTTTCCAGGGGGCGAACTATAATTCACCCCTCCACTTT. Its protein is CASSFFQGANYNSPLHF.

This clone was seen a single time. The rearrangement joins TRBV15 to TRBJ1-5; D is possibly TRBD1 (6 bases). This CDR3 comprises 17 residues. Germline lookup yields CDR1 LNHNV and CDR2 YYDKDF (reference sequence). V was pared by 0 bases and J by 3 bases, with 15 bases between. CDR3 bases: TGTGCCACCAGCAGAGATCTTCGGGGGGCCGACAATCAGCCCCAGCATTTT. This gives the protein CATSRDLRGADNQPQHF. The complete variable domain, with remaining parts taken from reference TRBV15 and TRBJ1-5, reads DAMVIQNPRYQVTQFGKPVTLSCSQTLNHNVMYWYQQKSSQAPKLLFHYYDKDFNNEADTPDNFQSRRPNTSFCFLDIRSPGLGDTAMYLCATSRDLRGADNQPQHFGDGTRLSIL.

The V and J genes are TRBV28 and TRBJ1-1; 8 nucleotides line up with TRBD1. The CDR3 runs to 15 residues. V was pared by 9 bases and J by 11 bases, with 20 bases of the junction left unmatched. Germline V gene lookup returns CDR1 MDHEN and CDR2 SYDVKM. The CDR3 nucleotides are TGTGCCAGTACAGGCCTAGTCGACAGGGGCTTGACGGCTTTCTTT. Translating it yields CASTGLVDRGLTAFF.

This clone appeared a few times. The chain joins TRBV6-5 to TRBJ2-7; 8 nucleotides match TRBD2. Germline V lookup: CDR1 MNHEY, CDR2 SVGAGI. The CDR3 extends over 13 amino acids. V lost 5 bases, J lost 6 bases, and 6 bases stayed unmatched. The CDR3 sequence: CASSRAGAVEQYF. The DNA for the CDR3 is TGTGCCAGCAGTAGAGCGGGAGCCGTCGAGCAGTACTTC.

This clone was counted between two and nine times. Other nucleotide sequences from this sample produce the same CDR3. The chain couples TRBV3-1 (or the pseudogene TRBV3-2) to TRBJ1-2; 7 nucleotides align to TRBD1. Germline V gives CDR1 LGHDT, CDR2 YNNKEL (reference sequence). CDR3 length: 13 amino acids. Trimming took 1 base from V and 4 from J; bases not matched to a gene: 0. CDR3 DNA sequence: TGTGCCAGCAGCCAAGGACAGGGCTATGGCTACACCTTC. Protein sequence: CASSQGQGYGYTF.

The chain links TRBV27 to TRBJ1-1; D not resolved. Germline lookup yields CDR1 MNHEY and CDR2 SMNVEV (reference sequence). The CDR3 is made up of 14 amino acids. Trimming shortened V by 8 bases and J by 1 base, and 14 bases separated the two germline ends. CDR3 protein: CASYSWERNTEAFF. CDR3 sequence (DNA): TGTGCCAGCTATTCCTGGGAGAGGAACACTGAAGCTTTCTTT.

Only a few counts were recorded for this clone. The gene calls are TRBV29-1 and TRBJ2-5; TRBD1 matches at 8 bases. V gave up 3 bases and J gave up 3 bases; unmatched junction bases: 6. CDR3 length: 14 residues. The germline V gene has CDR1 SQVTM and CDR2 ANQGSEA. The CDR3 loop is CSVDAGTGEETQYF. As DNA, the CDR3 is TGCAGCGTTGATGCAGGGACAGGCGAAGAGACCCAGTACTTC.

The gene calls are TRBV25-1 and TRBJ2-1; 7 nucleotides agree with TRBD1. After removal of 3 bases from V and 6 bases from J, the junction contained 5 bases not matched to a gene. The V gene's germline CDR1 is MGHDK and CDR2 SYGVNS. The CDR3 runs 14 residues. CDR3 sequence (DNA): TGTGCCAGCAGTGACCTACGACAGGGCAATGAGCAGTTCTTC. Encoded protein: CASSDLRQGNEQFF.

V usage is TRBV6-5 and J usage is TRBJ2-5; 7 bases are a match to TRBD1. The germline V gene encodes CDR1 MNHEY and CDR2 SVGAGI. The CDR3 has 13 amino acids. Trimming at V came to 6 bases and at J to 4 bases, leaving 5 bases not matched to a gene. The CDR3 DNA reads as TGTGCCAGCAGCCCACAGGGGTCAGAGACCCAGTACTTC. It translates to CASSPQGSETQYF.

Written as DNA, the CDR3 is TGTGCCAGCAGCCCCGGGACTTCTGGAAACACCATATATTTT. Amino acid sequence: CASSPGTSGNTIYF. J is TRBJ1-3 and V is TRBV3-1 (or the pseudogene TRBV3-2); a possible D gene is TRBD1 (5 bases). The CDR3 contains 14 residues. The V end lost 4 bases, the J end lost 1 base, and 8 bases lay between the germline ends. Germline-derived CDR1 and CDR2 are LGHDT and YNNKEL (reference sequence).

The V and J genes are TRBV2 and TRBJ2-1, with 12 bases identical to TRBD2. Germline V lookup: CDR1 SNHLY, CDR2 FYNNEI. The junction had 6 bases not matched to a gene; V was cut back by 6 bases and J by 6 bases. CDR3 length equals 15 residues. The CDR3 DNA sequence: TGTGCCAGCAGCCCACTAGCGGGAGGAATCAATGAGCAGTTCTTC. Residues: CASSPLAGGINEQFF.

V is TRBV18 and J is TRBJ1-5; possibly TRBD1 for D (5 bases). From germline, CDR1 is KGHSH and CDR2 LQKENI. This CDR3 has 14 amino acids. Trimming removed 5 bases from V and 0 bases from J, with 8 bases in between. The DNA for the CDR3 is TGTGCCAGCTCAGAGACAGATAGCAATCAGCCCCAGCATTTT. Translation gives CASSETDSNQPQHF.

The rearrangement uses TRBV27 and TRBJ2-3, with D possibly being TRBD1 (5 bases). This CDR3 comprises 16 residues. V lost 6 bases and J 3 bases, leaving 19 bases between the germline ends. CDR1 MNHEY and CDR2 SMNVEV come from the germline V gene (reference sequence). Here the CDR3 reads CASSLLGRRKTDTQYF. The DNA of the CDR3 is TGTGCCAGCAGCCTTCTGGGGCGGAGAAAGACAGATACGCAGTATTTT.

The chain carries TRBV7-9 and TRBJ1-1; D gene ambiguous. The CDR3 is made up of 14 amino acids. Germline CDR1 SEHNR, CDR2 FQNEAQ (reference sequence). Trimming left V 5 bases short and J 8 bases short, with 18 bases between. The CDR3, as DNA: TGTGCCAGCAGCCCTCAAACCGGGAGACCCGAAGCTTTCTTT. Encoded protein: CASSPQTGRPEAFF.

The V gene is TRBV29-1, the J gene TRBJ2-7, with 8 bases identical to TRBD1. The CDR3 loop spans 12 amino acids. The germline CDR1 and CDR2 sequences are SQVTM and ANQGSEA. V lost 3 bases to trimming and J lost 2 bases; unmatched junction nucleotides: 0. The CDR3 spells CSVEGQAYEQYF. In DNA, the CDR3 is TGCAGCGTTGAGGGACAGGCCTACGAGCAGTACTTC.

The J gene is TRBJ1-3, the V gene TRBV2; D is undetermined. Germline lookup yields CDR1 SNHLY and CDR2 FYNNEI. The V end lost 2 bases, the J end lost 0 bases, and 11 bases lay between the germline ends. CDR3 length equals 16 residues. The CDR3: CASSEQAPSSGNTIYF. In nucleotides, the CDR3 is TGTGCCAGCAGTGAACAAGCACCAAGCTCTGGAAACACCATATATTTT.

The CDR3 DNA is TGCAGTGCTCCTGACGGGGAGACAACTTTCTTT. Amino acids: CSAPDGETTFF. The chain joins TRBV20-1 to TRBJ1-1; D gene ambiguous. Germline lookup yields CDR1 DFQATT and CDR2 SNEGSKA (reference sequence). CDR3 length: 11 residues. V lost 5 bases to trimming and J lost 12 bases, with 16 bases between them.

The V gene is TRBV7-6, the J gene TRBJ1-1, with a possible D match to TRBD1 (5 bases). This CDR3 has 15 amino acids. The V gene lost 5 bases and the J gene lost 1 base, with 14 bases spanning the gap. The germline gives CDR1 SGHVS, CDR2 FNYEAQ. The CDR3 region is CASSPEVGGNTEAFF. The DNA for the CDR3 is TGTGCCAGCAGCCCAGAAGTGGGGGGGAACACTGAAGCTTTCTTT.

The rearrangement joins TRBV2 to TRBJ2-3; 9 bases agree with TRBD2. The CDR3 sequence is 15 residues long. Trimming cost V 8 bases and J 1 base; bases outside gene matches: 7. Germline V CDR1 and CDR2: SNHLY, FYNNEI. The CDR3 sequence: CASQLAGSRTDTQYF. Here the CDR3 DNA reads TGTGCCAGCCAGCTAGCGGGGTCACGCACAGATACGCAGTATTTT.

This clone occurred once. The V and J genes are TRBV6-5 and TRBJ1-2, with D unclear. Germline V gene data show CDR1 as MNHEY and CDR2 as SVGAGI. V was clipped by 6 bases and J by 8 bases, with 13 bases between them. This CDR3 contains 12 residues. CDR3 residues: CASSTVTRGYTF. CDR3 DNA: TGTGCCAGCAGCACAGTGACTAGAGGCTACACCTTC.

The CDR3 region is CAWGELAGLTDTQYF. CDR3 nucleotides: TGTGCCTGGGGCGAACTAGCGGGACTCACAGATACGCAGTATTTT. V usage is TRBV30 and J usage is TRBJ2-3; 10 bases fit TRBD2. The CDR3 spans 15 residues. Looked up from germline, CDR1 is GTSNPN and CDR2 is SVGIG (reference sequence). J gave up 2 bases and V 5 bases, and 7 bases lay outside the gene matches.

The gene calls are TRBV7-9 and TRBJ1-6, with D maybe TRBD1 (5 bases). The V end lost 2 bases, the J end lost 9 bases, and 11 bases lay between the germline ends. The CDR3 spans 14 residues. CDR1 is SEHNR and CDR2 is FQNEAQ in the germline V gene (reference sequence). The CDR3 nucleotides are TGTGCCAGCAGCTTAAGCAGGGAGGGTTCACCCCTCCACTTT. Its protein is CASSLSREGSPLHF.

This chain connects TRBV5-1 to TRBJ1-3; D may be TRBD1 (6 bases). The CDR3 has 16 amino acids. The V and J ends lost 0 bases and 0 bases respectively, with 10 bases between them. The germline V gene encodes CDR1 SGHRS and CDR2 YFSETQ. The CDR3 sequence is CASSLEGQNSGNTIYF. CDR3 in DNA: TGCGCCAGCAGCTTGGAGGGACAAAACTCTGGAAACACCATATATTTT.

This chain links TRBV29-1 with TRBJ1-2; 7 bases line up with TRBD1. Germline loops: CDR1 SQVTM, CDR2 ANQGSEA. The junction had 6 bases not matched to a gene; V was cut back by 6 bases and J by 2 bases. This CDR3 is built from 13 residues. The CDR3 spells CSVRRGTNYGYTF. Here the CDR3 DNA reads TGCAGCGTCCGCAGGGGGACCAACTATGGCTACACCTTC.

The V gene is TRBV2, the J gene TRBJ1-2; D is uncertain. Trimming removed 4 bases at V and 0 bases at J, with 9 bases between. The CDR3 is 14 residues long. The germline V gene has CDR1 SNHLY and CDR2 FYNNEI. Here the CDR3 reads CASSANFANYGYTF. CDR3 nucleotides: TGTGCCAGCAGTGCTAACTTTGCTAACTATGGCTACACCTTC. The full variable domain, rest sourced from reference TRBV2 and TRBJ1-2, is EPEVTQTPSHQVTQMGQEVILRCVPISNHLYFYWYRQILGQKVEFLVSFYNNEISEKSEIFDDQFSVERPDGSNFTLKIRSTKLEDSAMYFCASSANFANYGYTFGSGTRLTVV.

This chain links TRBV10-3 with TRBJ1-2; 8 bases match TRBD1. Germline values: CDR1 ENHRY, CDR2 SYGVKD. The CDR3 loop spans 13 amino acids. V was clipped by 10 bases and J by 3 bases; unmatched bases: 7. CDR3 DNA: TGTGCCACTGGACAGGGACAGCACTATGGCTACACCTTC. Amino acids: CATGQGQHYGYTF.

The V and J genes are TRBV7-8 and TRBJ1-2, with 8 bases lining up with TRBD1. The CDR3 is made up of 13 amino acids. J gave up 8 bases and V 4 bases, and 6 bases lay outside the gene matches. In germline, CDR1 is SGHVS, CDR2 FQNEAQ. The CDR3 region is CASSSDRVSGYTF. The CDR3 DNA reads TGTGCCAGCAGCTCGGACAGGGTCTCCGGCTACACCTTC.

Many counts were recorded for this clone. The J gene is TRBJ2-2, the V gene TRBV25-1; weak D call: TRBD1 (6 bases). V was shortened by 7 bases and J by 5 bases, with 11 bases between the two germline ends. This CDR3 contains 13 residues. Germline values: CDR1 MGHDK, CDR2 SYGVNS. In DNA form, the CDR3 reads TGTGCCAGCACCCAGGGGCCAACCGGGGAGCTGTTTTTT. As protein: CASTQGPTGELFF. The variable domain in full, with the rest retrieved from reference TRBV25-1 and TRBJ2-2, is EADIYQTPRYLVIGTGKKITLECSQTMGHDKMYWYQQDPGMELHLIHYSYGVNSTEKGDLSSESTVSRIRTEHFPLTLESARPSHTSQYLCASTQGPTGELFFGEGSRLTVL.

This clone showed up just once. This rearrangement joins TRBV24-1 to TRBJ1-1, with 7 bases aligning to TRBD1. This CDR3 contains 13 residues. Germline lookup yields CDR1 KGHDR and CDR2 SFDVKD. Trimming took 7 bases from V and 5 from J; bases not matched to a gene: 6. The CDR3 nucleotides are TGTGCCACCAGGAGGACAGGTGGTACTGAAGCTTTCTTT. Translating it yields CATRRTGGTEAFF.

This chain uses TRBV4-1 with TRBJ1-4, with unresolved D. There are 15 residues in the CDR3. V lost 2 bases to trimming and J lost 8 bases, with 15 bases between them. Looked up from germline, CDR1 is MGHRA and CDR2 is YSYEKL. The CDR3 loop is CASSQLGGPGEKLFF. The CDR3 DNA sequence: TGCGCCAGCAGCCAACTGGGCGGGCCGGGCGAAAAACTGTTTTTT.